This TCR beta chain was sequenced in a study of Ad26.COV2.S vaccination and SARS-CoV-2 variants. Study context: The donor belonged to the COV1001 Ad26.COV2.S trial arm.

The CDR3 sequence is 15 residues long. Germline-derived CDR1 and CDR2 are MDHEN and SYDVKM. J lost 8 bases, V lost 6 bases, and 11 bases had no gene match. Treatment here: 19 received Ad26.COV2.S at low or high dose, single or two shots; five or six received placebo; per-sample allocation not given. Day 63 after the first injection of vaccine or placebo was the sampling time. Profiling relied on immunoSEQ multiplex PCR, and the TCRdb table lists in-frame clones only, not all of them. The sample yields about 480,000 clones, roughly 89% seen once. The clonotype originates from a person aged 18 to 59 who received the Ad26.COV2.S COVID-19 vaccine or a placebo. The V and J genes are TRBV28 and TRBJ1-5, with 9 bases identical to TRBD1. Sequencing used peripheral blood, obtained in a trial of Ad26.COV2.S vaccine versus placebo. Here the CDR3 DNA reads TGTGCCAGCAGCCGACAGGGGGTTATCTTTGAGCCCCAGCATTTT. Its protein product is CASSRQGVIFEPQHF.